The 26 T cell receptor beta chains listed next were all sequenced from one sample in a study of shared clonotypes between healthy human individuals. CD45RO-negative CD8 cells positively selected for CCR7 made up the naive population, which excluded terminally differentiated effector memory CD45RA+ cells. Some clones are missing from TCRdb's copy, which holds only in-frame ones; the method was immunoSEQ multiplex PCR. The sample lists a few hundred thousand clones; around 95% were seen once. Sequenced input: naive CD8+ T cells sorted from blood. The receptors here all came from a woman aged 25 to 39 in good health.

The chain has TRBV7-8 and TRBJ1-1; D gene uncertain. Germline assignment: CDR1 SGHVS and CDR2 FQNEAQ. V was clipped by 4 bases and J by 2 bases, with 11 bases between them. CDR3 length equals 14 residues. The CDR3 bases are TGTGCCAGCAGCTCCGGGTTGTTAAACACTGAAGCTTTCTTT. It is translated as CASSSGLLNTEAFF.

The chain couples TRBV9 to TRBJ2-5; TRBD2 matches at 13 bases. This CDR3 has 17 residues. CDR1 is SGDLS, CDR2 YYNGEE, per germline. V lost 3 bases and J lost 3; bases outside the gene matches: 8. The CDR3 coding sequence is TGTGCCAGCAGCGCGGGACTAGCGGGACCAATTAAAGAGACCCAGTACTTC. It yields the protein CASSAGLAGPIKETQYF.

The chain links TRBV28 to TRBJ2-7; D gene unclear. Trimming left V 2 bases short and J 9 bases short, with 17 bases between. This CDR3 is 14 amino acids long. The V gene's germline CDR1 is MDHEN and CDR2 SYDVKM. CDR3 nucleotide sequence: TGTGCCAGCAGTTTAGACATTTTGGGTTTGTGGCAGTACTTC. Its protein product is CASSLDILGLWQYF.

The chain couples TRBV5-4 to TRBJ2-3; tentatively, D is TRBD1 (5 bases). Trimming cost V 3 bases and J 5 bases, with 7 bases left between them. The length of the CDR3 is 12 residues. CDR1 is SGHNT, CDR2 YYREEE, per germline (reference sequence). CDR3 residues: CASSSRGDTQYF. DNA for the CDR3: TGTGCCAGCAGCTCTAGGGGAGATACGCAGTATTTT.

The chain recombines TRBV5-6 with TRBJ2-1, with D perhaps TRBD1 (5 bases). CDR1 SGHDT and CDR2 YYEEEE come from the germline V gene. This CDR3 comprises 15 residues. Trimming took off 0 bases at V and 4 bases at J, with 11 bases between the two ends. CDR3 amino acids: CASSLGSRVYNEQFF. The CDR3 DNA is TGTGCCAGCAGCTTGGGGTCCAGGGTGTACAATGAGCAGTTCTTC. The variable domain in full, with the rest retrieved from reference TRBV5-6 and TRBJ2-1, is DAGVTQSPTHLIKTRGQQVTLRCSPKSGHDTVSWYQQALGQGPQFIFQYYEEEERQRGNFPDRFSGHQFPNYSSELNVNALLLGDSALYLCASSLGSRVYNEQFFGPGTRLTVL.

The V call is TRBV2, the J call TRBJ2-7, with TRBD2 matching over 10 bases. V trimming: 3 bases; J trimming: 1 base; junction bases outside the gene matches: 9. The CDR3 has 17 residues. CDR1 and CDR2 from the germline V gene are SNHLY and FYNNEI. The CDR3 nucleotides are TGTGCCAGCAGTGATGCTCTTAGAGCGGGAGGGTCCTACGAGCAGTACTTC. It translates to CASSDALRAGGSYEQYF.

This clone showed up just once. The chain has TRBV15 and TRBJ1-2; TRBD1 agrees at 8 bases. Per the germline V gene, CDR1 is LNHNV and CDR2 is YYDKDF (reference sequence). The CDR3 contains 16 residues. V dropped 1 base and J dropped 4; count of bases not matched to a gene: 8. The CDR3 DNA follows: TGTGCCACCAGCAGAGTTGGCAGGGGGCCCGGCTATGGCTACACCTTC. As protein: CATSRVGRGPGYGYTF.

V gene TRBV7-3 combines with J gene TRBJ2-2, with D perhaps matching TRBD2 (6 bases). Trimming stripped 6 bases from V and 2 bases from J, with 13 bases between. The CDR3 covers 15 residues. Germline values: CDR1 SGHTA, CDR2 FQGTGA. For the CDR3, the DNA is TGTGCCAGCAGACCCGACGGGAGTAACACCGGGGAGCTGTTTTTT. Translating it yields CASRPDGSNTGELFF. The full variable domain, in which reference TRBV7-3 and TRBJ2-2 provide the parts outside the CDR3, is GAGVSQTPSNKVTEKGKYVELRCDPISGHTALYWYRQSLGQGPEFLIYFQGTGAADDSGLPNDRFFAVRPEGSVSTLKIQRTERGDSAVYLCASRPDGSNTGELFFGEGSRLTVL.

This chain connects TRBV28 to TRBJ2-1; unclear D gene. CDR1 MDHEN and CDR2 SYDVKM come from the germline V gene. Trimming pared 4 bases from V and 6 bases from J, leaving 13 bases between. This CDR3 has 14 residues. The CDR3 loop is CASSSVKDPNEQFF. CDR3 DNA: TGTGCCAGCAGTTCCGTGAAAGATCCCAATGAGCAGTTCTTC.

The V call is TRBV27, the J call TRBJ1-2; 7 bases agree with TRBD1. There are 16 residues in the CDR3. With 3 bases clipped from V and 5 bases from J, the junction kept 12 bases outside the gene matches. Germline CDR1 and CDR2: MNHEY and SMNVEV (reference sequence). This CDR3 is CASSFSPGTAVYGYTF. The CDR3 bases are TGTGCCAGCAGTTTTTCCCCCGGGACAGCAGTTTATGGCTACACCTTC.

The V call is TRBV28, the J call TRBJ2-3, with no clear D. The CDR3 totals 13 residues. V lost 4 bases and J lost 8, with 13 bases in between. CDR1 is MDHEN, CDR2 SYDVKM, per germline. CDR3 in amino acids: CASSWVGPGTQYF. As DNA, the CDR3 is TGTGCCAGCAGTTGGGTCGGCCCGGGTACGCAGTATTTT.

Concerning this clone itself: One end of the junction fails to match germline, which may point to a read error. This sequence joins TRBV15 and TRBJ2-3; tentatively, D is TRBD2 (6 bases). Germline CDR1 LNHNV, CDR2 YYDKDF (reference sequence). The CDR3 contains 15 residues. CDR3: CATSPLAGSTDTQCF. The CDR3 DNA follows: TGTGCCACCAGCCCACTGGCGGGGAGCACAGATACGCAGTGTTTT. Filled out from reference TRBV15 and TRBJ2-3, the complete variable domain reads DAMVIQNPRYQVTQFGKPVTLSCSQTLNHNVMYWYQQKSSQAPKLLFHYYDKDFNNEADTPDNFQSRRPNTSFCFLDIRSPGLGDTAMYLCATSPLAGSTDTQCFGPGTRLTVL.

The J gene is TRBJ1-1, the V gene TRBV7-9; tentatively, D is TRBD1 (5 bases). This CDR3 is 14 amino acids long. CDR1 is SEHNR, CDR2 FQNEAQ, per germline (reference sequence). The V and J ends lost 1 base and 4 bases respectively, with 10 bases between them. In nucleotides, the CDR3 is TGTGCCAGCAGCTTAGGCCAGGGAGTCACTGAAGCTTTCTTT. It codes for CASSLGQGVTEAFF.

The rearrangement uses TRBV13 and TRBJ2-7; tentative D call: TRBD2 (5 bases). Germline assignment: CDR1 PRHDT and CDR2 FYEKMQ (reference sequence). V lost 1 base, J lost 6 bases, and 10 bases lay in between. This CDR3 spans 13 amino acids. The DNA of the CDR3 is TGTGCCAGCAGCTTAGAGGCGGGCGGCGAGCAGTACTTC. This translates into CASSLEAGGEQYF.

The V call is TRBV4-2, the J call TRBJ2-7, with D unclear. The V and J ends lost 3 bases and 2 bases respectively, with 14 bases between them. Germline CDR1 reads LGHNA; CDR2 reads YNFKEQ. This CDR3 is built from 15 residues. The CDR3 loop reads CASSQDRNPAYEQYF. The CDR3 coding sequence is TGTGCCAGCAGCCAGGATAGAAACCCGGCCTACGAGCAGTACTTC.

CDR3 nucleotides: TGCGCCAGCAGCCAGAGTAGGACCCGCATATACGAGCAGTACTTC. Translating gives CASSQSRTRIYEQYF. The chain uses TRBV4-1 and TRBJ2-7; unclear D gene. Germline CDR1 reads MGHRA; CDR2 reads YSYEKL. Trimming took off 3 bases at V and 4 bases at J, with 16 bases between the two ends. This CDR3 spans 15 amino acids.

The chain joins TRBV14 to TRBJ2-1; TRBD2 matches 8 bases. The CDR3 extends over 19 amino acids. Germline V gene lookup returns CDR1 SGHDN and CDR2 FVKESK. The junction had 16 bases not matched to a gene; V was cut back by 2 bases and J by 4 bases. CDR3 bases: TGTGCCAGCAGCCAACGGGGGGGGTCTCCGAGCGGGGCATACAATGAGCAGTTCTTC. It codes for CASSQRGGSPSGAYNEQFF.

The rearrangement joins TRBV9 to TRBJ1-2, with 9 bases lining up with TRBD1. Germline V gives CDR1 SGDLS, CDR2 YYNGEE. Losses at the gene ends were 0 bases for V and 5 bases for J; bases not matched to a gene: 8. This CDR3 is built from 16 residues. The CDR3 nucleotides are TGTGCCAGCAGCGTAGGAGGACAGGGGCCTTTATATGGCTACACCTTC. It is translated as CASSVGGQGPLYGYTF. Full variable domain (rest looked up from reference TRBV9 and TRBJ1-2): DSGVTQTPKHLITATGQRVTLRCSPRSGDLSVYWYQQSLDQGLQFLIQYYNGEERAKGNILERFSAQQFPDLHSELNLSSLELGDSALYFCASSVGGQGPLYGYTFGSGTRLTVV.

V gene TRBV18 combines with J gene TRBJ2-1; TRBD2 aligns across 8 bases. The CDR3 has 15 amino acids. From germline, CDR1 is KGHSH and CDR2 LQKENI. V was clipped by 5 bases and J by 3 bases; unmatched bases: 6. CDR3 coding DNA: TGTGCCAGCTCAGGAGCGGGAGAGGGCTACAATGAGCAGTTCTTC. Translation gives CASSGAGEGYNEQFF.

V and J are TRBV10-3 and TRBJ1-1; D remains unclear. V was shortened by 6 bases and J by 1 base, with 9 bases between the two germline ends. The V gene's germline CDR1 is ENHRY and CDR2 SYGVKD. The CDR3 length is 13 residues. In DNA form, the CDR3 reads TGTGCCATCAGGGAAACAGAGAACACTGAAGCTTTCTTT. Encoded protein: CAIRETENTEAFF.

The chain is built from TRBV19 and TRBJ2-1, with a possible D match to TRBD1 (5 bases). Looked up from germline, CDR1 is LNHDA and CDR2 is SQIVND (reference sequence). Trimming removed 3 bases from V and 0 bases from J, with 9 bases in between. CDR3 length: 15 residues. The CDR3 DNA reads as TGTGCCAGTAGTATTCAGGGAACCTCCTACAATGAGCAGTTCTTC. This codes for CASSIQGTSYNEQFF.

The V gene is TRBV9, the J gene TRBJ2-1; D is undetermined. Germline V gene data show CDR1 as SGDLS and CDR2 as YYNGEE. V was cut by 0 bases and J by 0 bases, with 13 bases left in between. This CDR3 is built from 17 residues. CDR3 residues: CASSVANRVSSYNEQFF. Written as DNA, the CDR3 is TGTGCCAGCAGCGTAGCTAATAGGGTCTCCTCCTACAATGAGCAGTTCTTC.

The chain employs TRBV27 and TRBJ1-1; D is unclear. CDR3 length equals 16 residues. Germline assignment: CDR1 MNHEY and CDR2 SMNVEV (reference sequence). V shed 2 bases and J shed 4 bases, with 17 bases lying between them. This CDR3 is CASSLARTGPGTEAFF. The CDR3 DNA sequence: TGTGCCAGCAGTTTAGCCCGAACCGGGCCGGGCACTGAAGCTTTCTTT.

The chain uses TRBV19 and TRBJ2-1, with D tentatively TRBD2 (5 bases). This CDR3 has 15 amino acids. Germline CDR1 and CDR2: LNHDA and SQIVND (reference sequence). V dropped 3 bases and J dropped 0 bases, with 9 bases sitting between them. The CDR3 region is CASSIVGNSYNEQFF. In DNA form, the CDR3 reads TGTGCCAGTAGTATTGTCGGGAACTCCTACAATGAGCAGTTCTTC. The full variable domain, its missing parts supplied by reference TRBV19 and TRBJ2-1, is DGGITQSPKYLFRKEGQNVTLSCEQNLNHDAMYWYRQDPGQGLRLIYYSQIVNDFQKGDIAEGYSVSREKKESFPLTVTSAQKNPTAFYLCASSIVGNSYNEQFFGPGTRLTVL.

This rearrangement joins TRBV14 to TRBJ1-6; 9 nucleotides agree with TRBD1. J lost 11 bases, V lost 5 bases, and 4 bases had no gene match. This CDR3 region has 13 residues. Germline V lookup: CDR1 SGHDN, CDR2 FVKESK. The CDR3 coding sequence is TGTGCCAGCAGCGGGACAGGGTATGCACCCCTCCACTTT. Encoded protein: CASSGTGYAPLHF.

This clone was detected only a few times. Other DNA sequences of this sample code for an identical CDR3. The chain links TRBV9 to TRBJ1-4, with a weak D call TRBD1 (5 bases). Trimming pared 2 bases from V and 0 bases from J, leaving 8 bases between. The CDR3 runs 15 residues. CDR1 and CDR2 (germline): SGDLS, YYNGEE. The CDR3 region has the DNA TGTGCCAGCAGCGTTGGGGGAGCAACTAATGAAAAACTGTTTTTT. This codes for CASSVGGATNEKLFF.